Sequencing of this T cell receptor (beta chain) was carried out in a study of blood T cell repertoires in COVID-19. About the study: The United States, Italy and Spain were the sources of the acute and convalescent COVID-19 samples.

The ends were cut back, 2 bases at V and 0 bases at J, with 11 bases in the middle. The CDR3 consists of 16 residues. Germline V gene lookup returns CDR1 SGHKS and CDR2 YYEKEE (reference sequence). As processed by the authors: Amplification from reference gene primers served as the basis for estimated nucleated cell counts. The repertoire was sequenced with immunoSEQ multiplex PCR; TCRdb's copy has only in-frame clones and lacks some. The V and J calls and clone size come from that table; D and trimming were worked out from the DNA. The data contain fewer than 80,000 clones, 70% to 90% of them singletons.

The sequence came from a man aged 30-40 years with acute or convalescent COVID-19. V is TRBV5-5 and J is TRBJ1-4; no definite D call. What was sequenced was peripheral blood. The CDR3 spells CASSFQPSTTNEKLFF. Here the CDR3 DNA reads TGTGCCAGCAGCTTCCAACCTTCTACAACTAATGAAAAACTGTTTTTT.